This paragraph covers one T cell receptor (beta chain) sequence. The sample is drawn from a study of brain T cells in children with intractable seizures. Only in-frame clones appear in the TCRdb table, and some are missing; sequencing was by immunoSEQ multiplex PCR. The sample includes around 44,000 clones, 75% to 95% of them seen just once. CDR1 is SGHRS, CDR2 YFSETQ, per germline. Trimming cost V 2 bases and J 6 bases, with 17 bases left between them. This CDR3 is 15 amino acids long. The sequence was collected from a girl aged 2 to 10 with tuberous sclerosis and intractable seizures. The sample here was peripheral blood, taken at surgery. The chain recombines TRBV5-1 with TRBJ1-2; perhaps TRBD1 as D (5 bases). For the CDR3, the DNA is TGCGCCAGCAGCTTCGGGGACGGTCCGATTAATGGCTACACCTTC. Encoded protein: CASSFGDGPINGYTF.